Following are 17 T cell receptor beta chains from one sample sequenced in a study of T cell therapy after organ transplantation. Repertoires were generated with immunoSEQ multiplex PCR, while TCRdb's copy carries only in-frame clones and drops some. There are tens of thousands of clones in the sample; approximately 94% occur only once, and around 3.2% lies in the top ten. The antigens for these receptors are not known. This material consisted of CD8+ T cells from blood, taken before autologous CMV-specific T cell therapy. The receptor set was obtained from a human patient who had received a solid organ transplant and had CMV disease.

The chain combines TRBV19 with TRBJ2-1, with D possibly matching TRBD1 (6 bases). Germline V gives CDR1 LNHDA, CDR2 SQIVND (reference sequence). The CDR3 has 16 amino acids. Trimming pared 3 bases from V and 2 bases from J, leaving 14 bases between. In DNA, the CDR3 is TGTGCCAGTAGTATCATGGCAGGGGCGACCTACAATGAGCAGTTCTTC. As protein: CASSIMAGATYNEQFF.

The CDR3 coding sequence is TGTGCCAGCAGCCCGACGGTAGGGCTAACTTCACCCCTCCACTTT. Translating gives CASSPTVGLTSPLHF. This chain links TRBV7-6 with TRBJ1-6; D gene uncertain. Trimming stripped 5 bases from V and 9 bases from J, with 17 bases between. This CDR3 spans 15 amino acids. Germline V gives CDR1 SGHVS, CDR2 FNYEAQ.

The chain links TRBV20-1 to TRBJ1-2; D call uncertain. The CDR3 spans 11 residues. Deletions cut 1 base from V and 6 bases from J, with 6 bases between. Germline CDR1 reads DFQATT; CDR2 reads SNEGSKA (reference sequence). CDR3 protein: CSARGLDGYTF. Written as DNA, the CDR3 is TGCAGTGCTAGAGGACTGGATGGCTACACCTTC.

CDR3 sequence (DNA): TGTGCCAGCAGCTTGAAGGCGGGCGGGTTCCAAGAGACCCAGTACTTC. Translation: CASSLKAGGFQETQYF. The J gene is TRBJ2-5, the V gene TRBV5-5; a possible D gene is TRBD2 (5 bases). Between the trimmed V and J ends, which lost 1 base and 1 base, there was a span of 14 bases. Germline CDR1 and CDR2: SGHKS and YYEKEE (reference sequence). There are 16 residues in the CDR3. Using reference TRBV5-5 and TRBJ2-5 for the parts outside the CDR3, the full variable domain is DAGVTQSPTHLIKTRGQQVTLRCSPISGHKSVSWYQQVLGQGPQFIFQYYEKEERGRGNFPDRFSARQFPNYSSELNVNALLLGDSALYLCASSLKAGGFQETQYFGPGTRLLVL.

The chain joins TRBV9 to TRBJ1-2; 8 bases fit TRBD1. The CDR3 is made up of 14 amino acids. From germline, CDR1 is SGDLS and CDR2 YYNGEE. With V trimmed by 7 bases and J by 4 bases, 9 bases remained unmatched. The CDR3: CASQQGQGPYGYTF. The DNA of the CDR3 is TGTGCCAGCCAGCAAGGACAGGGTCCCTATGGCTACACCTTC.

This chain links TRBV30 with TRBJ2-7, with 8 bases fitting TRBD1. The junction had 11 bases not matched to a gene; V was cut back by 0 bases and J by 1 base. The germline V gene encodes CDR1 GTSNPN and CDR2 SVGIG (reference sequence). The CDR3 has 17 residues. The CDR3 is CAWSVLGQEELSYEQYF. In nucleotides, the CDR3 is TGTGCCTGGAGTGTCTTGGGACAGGAGGAGCTTTCCTACGAGCAGTACTTC.

The chain joins TRBV21-1 to TRBJ2-1; no check of the table's D call, TRBD2, against the DNA was made. TRBV21-1 is deemed a pseudogene. The length of the CDR3 is 16 residues. CDR3: CASISPASGNCNEQFF. Written as DNA, the CDR3 is TGTGCCAGCATCTCACCGGCTAGCGGGAATTGCAATGAGCAGTTCTTC.

The V and J genes are TRBV2 and TRBJ2-1, with D possibly TRBD2 on 5 matching bases. V lost 3 bases and J lost 6, with 18 bases in between. The V gene's germline CDR1 is SNHLY and CDR2 FYNNEI. The CDR3 has 16 amino acids. CDR3 DNA: TGTGCCAGCAGTGACATTGGGCTAGCCTCCCTCAATGAGCAGTTCTTC. Its protein is CASSDIGLASLNEQFF.

The J gene is TRBJ2-1, the V gene TRBV13; D is ambiguous. The CDR3 totals 12 residues. The germline V gene has CDR1 PRHDT and CDR2 FYEKMQ (reference sequence). Trimming took off 5 bases at V and 5 bases at J, with 7 bases between the two ends. The CDR3: CASSNRDNEQFF. DNA of the CDR3: TGTGCCAGCAGCAACCGTGACAATGAGCAGTTCTTC.

The chain uses TRBV5-6 and TRBJ2-7, with D unresolved. The V end was cut by 2 bases, the J end by 3 bases, with 9 bases between. Germline V gene data show CDR1 as SGHDT and CDR2 as YYEEEE. The CDR3 sequence is 13 residues long. The CDR3 protein is CASSFVRNYEQYF. CDR3 bases: TGTGCCAGCAGCTTTGTGAGAAACTACGAGCAGTACTTC.

The count of this clone is one. The V gene is TRBV7-6, the J gene TRBJ1-1; D uncertain. The V gene's germline CDR1 is SGHVS and CDR2 FNYEAQ. V lost 1 base to trimming and J lost 2 bases, with 8 bases between them. CDR3 length equals 14 residues. The CDR3 DNA follows: TGTGCCAGCAGCTTAGAGATCAGTAACACTGAAGCTTTCTTT. It codes for CASSLEISNTEAFF.

The chain employs TRBV6-5 and TRBJ1-1, with D possibly matching TRBD1 (5 bases). This CDR3 spans 13 amino acids. Germline CDR1 MNHEY, CDR2 SVGAGI. V dropped 6 bases and J dropped 1 base, with 9 bases sitting between them. The CDR3 spells CASRPQGNTEAFF. In nucleotides, the CDR3 is TGTGCCAGCAGACCCCAGGGGAACACTGAAGCTTTCTTT.

The rearrangement links TRBV5-1 to TRBJ2-1, with D hard to call. Germline CDR1 and CDR2: SGHRS and YFSETQ. Trimming removed 0 bases from V and 0 bases from J, with 10 bases in between. This CDR3 has 16 residues. CDR3 nucleotide sequence: TGCGCCAGCAGCTTGGTCAGCCCGAGCTCCTACAATGAGCAGTTCTTC. Translated: CASSLVSPSSYNEQFF.

The chain is built from TRBV4-1 and TRBJ1-5; a weak D match, TRBD1 (5 bases). The V gene's germline CDR1 is MGHRA and CDR2 YSYEKL. This CDR3 is built from 16 residues. Trimming pared 0 bases from V and 5 bases from J, leaving 14 bases between. The CDR3 loop is CASSQESVRVDQPQHF. The CDR3 bases are TGCGCCAGCAGCCAAGAATCGGTCAGGGTGGATCAGCCCCAGCATTTT.

V gene TRBV6-5 combines with J gene TRBJ1-1, with a possible D match to TRBD1 (5 bases). The CDR3 runs 14 residues. CDR1 and CDR2 (germline): MNHEY, SVGAGI. V lost 6 bases and J lost 5, with 16 bases in between. CDR3 protein: CASSPGGEGTEAFF. In DNA, the CDR3 is TGTGCCAGCAGCCCCGGGGGGGAAGGGACTGAAGCTTTCTTT.

The chain joins TRBV10-3 to TRBJ2-7, with D tentatively TRBD2 (6 bases). The V end lost 3 bases, the J end lost 2 bases, and 11 bases lay between the germline ends. CDR1 and CDR2 (germline): ENHRY, SYGVKD. CDR3 size: 14 residues. The CDR3 DNA is TGTGCCATCAGTGAAGGGACTGGGGCCTACGAGCAGTACTTC. Translated: CAISEGTGAYEQYF.

This rearrangement joins TRBV9 to TRBJ1-1, with TRBD1 as a possible D gene (6 bases). In germline, CDR1 is SGDLS, CDR2 YYNGEE. With 3 bases removed from V and 8 bases from J, the gap between germline ends came to 14 bases. The CDR3 consists of 13 residues. The chain's CDR3 is CASSGVGGLEAFF. In DNA, the CDR3 is TGTGCCAGCAGCGGAGTAGGGGGGCTAGAAGCTTTCTTT. The variable domain in full, with the rest retrieved from reference TRBV9 and TRBJ1-1, is DSGVTQTPKHLITATGQRVTLRCSPRSGDLSVYWYQQSLDQGLQFLIQYYNGEERAKGNILERFSAQQFPDLHSELNLSSLELGDSALYFCASSGVGGLEAFFGQGTRLTVV.